This note documents a single TCR beta chain sequence. The sample originates from a study of OX40 agonist ivuxolimab in advanced cancers. V was clipped by 1 base and J by 3 bases, with 16 bases between them. The V gene's germline CDR1 is KGHSH and CDR2 LQKENI. The CDR3 covers 18 residues. Repertoires were generated with immunoSEQ multiplex PCR, while TCRdb's copy carries only in-frame clones and drops some. The sample contains 55,000 to 65,000 clones, nearly 90% of which appear only once. The origin of this receptor is an adult with an advanced solid tumor such as melanoma, head and neck, liver or kidney cancer. The chain has TRBV18 and TRBJ2-6, with a possible D match to TRBD1 (6 bases). The source was CD4+ or CD8+ T cells sorted from blood, collected in a trial of the OX40 agonist ivuxolimab. CDR3: CASSPLSGAPGGANVLTF. Written as DNA, the CDR3 is TGTGCCAGCTCACCACTCTCAGGGGCCCCCGGTGGGGCCAACGTCCTGACTTTC.